The 15 T cell receptor beta chains in this list originate from one sample, sequenced in a study of T-cell memory formation after mild COVID-19. TCRdb reprocessed the 5' RACE reads via MiXCR and lists one record per CDR3 protein. The data hold more than 150,000 distinct CDR3 sequences, with about a fifth observed a single time. What was sequenced was PBMCs or a T cell subset sorted from them (not recorded which). The source of these receptors is an adult woman who had mild COVID-19 (a few samples of this study predate the infection). Cell type and time point are not known.

The chain carries TRBV9 and TRBJ2-3; 8 positions match TRBD1. The germline gives CDR1 SGDLS, CDR2 YYNGEE. With V trimmed by 0 bases and J by 3 bases, 3 bases remained unmatched. This CDR3 has 15 amino acids. The chain's CDR3 is CASSVDQGATDTQYF. The CDR3 nucleotides are TGTGCCAGCAGCGTAGATCAGGGGGCTACAGATACGCAGTATTTT.

This clonotype appeared a few times. The chain is built from TRBV7-8 and TRBJ1-2; TRBD1 agrees at 8 bases. CDR1 is SGHVS, CDR2 FQNEAQ, per germline. The CDR3 is made up of 16 amino acids. V dropped 5 bases and J dropped 3; count of bases not matched to a gene: 11. CDR3 DNA sequence: TGTGCCAGCAGCGTAGAAGGGGACAGGCCCTACTATGGCTACACCTTC. It is translated as CASSVEGDRPYYGYTF.

The V gene is TRBV7-9, the J gene TRBJ1-2, with D tentatively TRBD1 (5 bases). This CDR3 is 13 amino acids long. Germline V gives CDR1 SEHNR, CDR2 FQNEAQ (reference sequence). V lost 4 bases and J 4 bases, leaving 10 bases between the germline ends. The CDR3 loop is CASSSGWAYGYTF. For the CDR3, the DNA is TGTGCCAGCAGCTCAGGGTGGGCCTATGGCTACACCTTC.

The gene calls are TRBV29-1 and TRBJ1-3; unclear D gene. With 6 bases removed from V and 0 bases from J, the gap between germline ends came to 12 bases. The length of the CDR3 is 14 residues. Germline values: CDR1 SQVTM, CDR2 ANQGSEA. In DNA, the CDR3 is TGCAGCGTCCACACACCGAACTCTGGAAACACCATATATTTT. This gives the protein CSVHTPNSGNTIYF.

J is TRBJ2-7 and V is TRBV6-5; D may be TRBD1 (6 bases). This CDR3 contains 16 residues. The germline V gene encodes CDR1 MNHEY and CDR2 SVGAGI. V lost 0 bases and J lost 0, with 12 bases in between. CDR3 in amino acids: CASSYSSWDTSYEQYF. Here the CDR3 DNA reads TGTGCCAGCAGTTACTCGAGTTGGGACACCTCCTACGAGCAGTACTTC.

This clonotype was found a few times. The chain links TRBV13 to TRBJ2-1; D is possibly TRBD2 (5 bases). CDR3 size: 14 residues. The germline V and J ends were trimmed by 2 bases and 6 bases, with 11 bases remaining between them. Germline V gene sequence: CDR1 PRHDT, CDR2 FYEKMQ (reference sequence). CDR3 coding DNA: TGTGCCAGCAGCTTACGGGGAATTGTCAATGAGCAGTTCTTC. Protein sequence: CASSLRGIVNEQFF.

The chain carries TRBV4-1 and TRBJ2-7; the D call may be TRBD1 or TRBD2 (5 bases each). V dropped 0 bases and J dropped 4 bases, with 16 bases sitting between them. The CDR3 totals 16 residues. The germline V gene encodes CDR1 MGHRA and CDR2 YSYEKL. The chain's CDR3 is CASSQDLPGANYEQYF. The CDR3 region has the DNA TGCGCCAGCAGCCAAGATCTTCCCGGGGCGAATTACGAGCAGTACTTC.

This clonotype has at least ten counts. This chain joins TRBV20-1 and TRBJ2-2; TRBD2 aligns across 9 bases. The V gene end was trimmed by 4 bases and the J gene end by 3 bases; junction bases not matched to a gene: 6. Germline V CDR1 and CDR2: DFQATT, SNEGSKA (reference sequence). The length of the CDR3 is 15 residues. The DNA for the CDR3 is TGCAGTGCTAAGCTTAGCGGGAGTGACACCGGGGAGCTGTTTTTT. Translation: CSAKLSGSDTGELFF.

This chain connects TRBV3-1 to TRBJ2-1; 11 bases are shared with TRBD2. V trimming: 0 bases; J trimming: 7 bases; junction bases outside the gene matches: 5. From germline, CDR1 is LGHDT and CDR2 YNNKEL (reference sequence). The CDR3 is 16 amino acids. CDR3 nucleotide sequence: TGTGCCAGCAGCCAAGAAGCTAGCGGGGGGAGGAATGAGCAGTTCTTC. Translation: CASSQEASGGRNEQFF.

The sample holds one count of this clonotype. The V and J genes are TRBV20-1 and TRBJ2-7; perhaps TRBD2 as D (6 bases). The CDR3 contains 15 residues. Germline CDR1 reads DFQATT; CDR2 reads SNEGSKA (reference sequence). Trimming left V 1 base short and J 4 bases short, with 17 bases between. The DNA of the CDR3 is TGCAGTGCTAGAGCTCCCGGAGGGTCCCGGTACGAGCAGTACTTC. It translates to CSARAPGGSRYEQYF.

This clonotype was seen more than once but under ten times. The chain is built from TRBV12-3 or TRBV12-4 and TRBJ2-7; 10 positions agree with TRBD2. With 5 bases clipped from V and 3 bases from J, the junction kept 10 bases outside the gene matches. The CDR3 is 16 amino acids. This CDR3 reads CASSQYLAGDLYEQYF. The CDR3 DNA follows: TGTGCCAGCAGTCAGTATCTAGCGGGGGACCTCTACGAGCAGTACTTC.

This clonotype was counted between two and nine times. The chain links TRBV9 to TRBJ2-2, with 8 nucleotides matching TRBD2. Per the germline V gene, CDR1 is SGDLS and CDR2 is YYNGEE. V shed 7 bases, J shed 4 bases, and the junction held 12 bases outside the gene matches. The CDR3 covers 16 residues. CDR3 bases: TGTGCCAGCGCGCCCCGTCCGGGAGGGGCCACCGGGGAGCTGTTTTTT. Translating gives CASAPRPGGATGELFF.

In its sample, this clonotype was seen a few times. A much larger clonotype is one base distant, so this may be a read error. V usage is TRBV9 and J usage is TRBJ1-1; D is unresolved. The CDR3 is 13 amino acids. CDR1 is SGDLS, CDR2 YYNGEE, per germline. Trimming removed 0 bases at V and 3 bases at J, with 6 bases between. In nucleotides, the CDR3 is TGTGCCAGCAGCGTAGGGTCGTACACTGAAGCTTTCTTT. Protein: CASSVGSYTEAFF.

This clonotype occurred a few times. A much larger clone is a single base away; this may be a read error. The DNA for the CDR3 is TGTGACAGCAGTTTTGGAGGGACTGAAGCTTTCTTT. Amino acid sequence: CDSSFGGTEAFF. The V gene is TRBV12-3 or TRBV12-4, the J gene TRBJ1-1; D is unclear. The length of the CDR3 is 12 residues.

This clonotype was seen more than once but under ten times. The DNA for the CDR3 is TGTGCCAGCACCGAAACCCTAGCATCCGGGGAGCTGTTTTTT. It specifies CASTETLASGELFF. This chain links TRBV12-3 or TRBV12-4 with TRBJ2-2, with TRBD2 as a possible D gene (5 bases). V lost 7 bases and J lost 6, with 15 bases in between. This CDR3 is 14 amino acids long.